Listed below are T cell receptor beta chains from one sample, sequenced in a study of immune evolution from preneoplasia to lung adenocarcinoma. Data came from immunoSEQ multiplex PCR; TCRdb stores just in-frame clones and leaves some out. The sample shows around 6,000 clones, nearly 80% of them seen only once. What was sequenced was FFPE minimally invasive lung adenocarcinoma tissue. The receptors originated from a person aged 60-79 years with lung adenocarcinoma. CDR3s include the opening cysteine and the closing phenylalanine or tryptophan. Each record gives: D gene, V gene, clone size, J gene, CDR3 DNA, CDR3 protein. A D gene is named only where the DNA matches it firmly. Only some rows state a clone size, as once, few, many or a class for expanded clones.

-,TRBV11-3,-,TRBJ2-3,TGTGCCAGCAGCCAGCCCCCAGGGGGCACAGATACGCAGTATTTT,CASSQPPGGTDTQYF
TRBD1,TRBV27,-,TRBJ2-1,TGTGCCAGCAGTTTATCCGGGACAGGGTGGAATGAGCAGTTCTTC,CASSLSGTGWNEQFF
TRBD2,TRBV5-1,once,TRBJ2-3,TGCGCCAGCAGCTCCTGGGGCGGGGGTGATACGCAGTATTTT,CASSSWGGGDTQYF
TRBD1,TRBV25-1,-,TRBJ2-2,TGTGCCAGCAGTGAAAGGATCCGGGACAGGGGGCGTCCCGGGGAGCTGTTTTTT,CASSERIRDRGRPGELFF
-,TRBV30,few,TRBJ1-3,TGTGCCTGGAGTGCAAGGGGGTCTGGAAACACCATATATTTT,CAWSARGSGNTIYF
TRBD1,TRBV9,-,TRBJ2-1,TGTGCCAGCAGCGCGCCCGAAGGGGGCCCTAACAATGAGCAGTTCTTC,CASSAPEGGPNNEQFF
-,TRBV5-1,-,TRBJ1-1,TGCGCCAGCAGCTATGAGCTGGGTCAGGGCGGCACTGAAGCTTTCTTT,CASSYELGQGGTEAFF
TRBD2,TRBV5-1,-,TRBJ2-3,TGCGCCAGCAGCTTGGGGGTAGCGGGGGCCACAGATACGCAGTATTTT,CASSLGVAGATDTQYF
TRBD1,TRBV7-2,-,TRBJ1-2,TGTGCCAGCAGCTTCGGCAGGGGGCGGGCTGGCTACACCTTC,CASSFGRGRAGYTF
TRBD2,TRBV6-1,-,TRBJ2-1,TGTGCCACCGTTAGCGGGAGTGGGGAGCAGTTCTTC,CATVSGSGEQFF
TRBD1,TRBV6-1,-,TRBJ2-3,TGTGCCAGCAGTGAATACAGGGGGCGCTTGGATACGCAGTATTTT,CASSEYRGRLDTQYF
-,TRBV30,-,TRBJ1-1,TGTGCCTGGAGTGTATTAACAGGAGAAGCTTTCTTT,CAWSVLTGEAFF
-,TRBV25-1,-,TRBJ2-5,TGTGCCAGCAGTCCCGGTGGGGTGCTGGAGACCCAGTACTTC,CASSPGGVLETQYF
-,TRBV28,-,TRBJ2-3,TGTGCCAGCACTGGGGGTGCGGGAGATACGCAGTATTTT,CASTGGAGDTQYF
-,TRBV30,-,TRBJ1-1,TGTGCCTGGAGTGTGGGACACCACACTGAAGCTTTCTTT,CAWSVGHHTEAFF
TRBD1,TRBV9,-,TRBJ1-6,TGTGCCAGCAGCGCTGGGACAGCTAATTCACCCCTCCACTTT,CASSAGTANSPLHF
TRBD2,TRBV5-1,once,TRBJ2-3,TGCGCCAGCAGCTCTGGACTAGGGTACACAGATACGCAGTATTTT,CASSSGLGYTDTQYF
-,TRBV14,once,TRBJ2-3,TGTGCCAGCAGCCAAGATCGGAGACACGCAAGTAGTACAGATACGCAGTATTTT,CASSQDRRHASSTDTQYF
TRBD2,TRBV11-2,-,TRBJ2-5,TGTGCCAGCACCCCCAGGCGGGGGGGCGGGGAGACCCAGTACTTC,CASTPRRGGGETQYF
-,TRBV23-1,-,TRBJ2-1,TGCGCCAGCAGTCCACATTGGGATGAGCAGTTCTTC,CASSPHWDEQFF
TRBD1,TRBV11-2,-,TRBJ1-2,TGTGCCAGCAGCCCCCCCGGGACAGGCTTCAGTGGCTACACCTTC,CASSPPGTGFSGYTF
TRBD1,TRBV10-3,-,TRBJ1-3,TGTGCCATCAGTGAGAGACAGGGGGCGTCCCTTTCTGGAAACACCATATATTTT,CAISERQGASLSGNTIYF
-,TRBV19,-,TRBJ2-7,TGTGCCAGTAGTTCAACTGCGGGTTCCGAGCAGTACTTC,CASSSTAGSEQYF
-,TRBV5-8,once,TRBJ2-1,TGTGCCAGCAGCTGGGGGTCGTCAGGGGTTCTGTACAATGAGCAGTTCTTC,CASSWGSSGVLYNEQFF
-,TRBV19,-,TRBJ1-1,TGTGCCACCTTCGGGCCCAAAGGCACTGAAGCTTTCTTT,CATFGPKGTEAFF
-,TRBV11-2,-,TRBJ2-7,TGTGCCAGCAGCTTACAGGGTTTGGGCTCCTACGAGCAGTACTTC,CASSLQGLGSYEQYF
-,TRBV29-1,-,TRBJ1-4,TGCAGCGTTGCAGACGGAGGCCTGCGAGAAAAACTGTTTTTT,CSVADGGLREKLFF
-,TRBV11-3,few,TRBJ2-5,TGTGCCAGCAGCTTAGAACCTCGGCAGTGGGGGGAGACCCAGTACTTC,CASSLEPRQWGETQYF
-,TRBV4-1,-,TRBJ2-4,TGCGCCAGCAGCCAAGATAGATCCGAGGGGTTAGCCAAAAACATTCAGTACTTC,CASSQDRSEGLAKNIQYF
-,TRBV7-2,-,TRBJ2-5,TGTGCCAGCAGCATCGGCAAGCACCAAGAGACCCAGTACTTC,CASSIGKHQETQYF
TRBD1,TRBV6-5,-,TRBJ1-1,TGTGCCAGCATTCCCACAGGGGTACACACTGAAGCTTTCTTT,CASIPTGVHTEAFF
TRBD1,TRBV5-4,-,TRBJ1-2,TGTGCCAGCACCGTCGACAGGGTCTATGGCTACACCTTC,CASTVDRVYGYTF
-,TRBV5-1,-,TRBJ1-3,TGCGCCAGCAGCTTGACAGGGAGCGGAAACACCATATATTTT,CASSLTGSGNTIYF
TRBD1,TRBV19,-,TRBJ2-2,TGTGCCAGTAGTTCCCCACAGGGGCAGACGAGAGAGCTGTTTTTT,CASSSPQGQTRELFF
-,TRBV15,-,TRBJ1-1,TGTGCCACCGCCCGGGGGGGCACTGAAGCTTTCTTT,CATARGGTEAFF
TRBD1,TRBV9,-,TRBJ1-1,TGTGCCAGCAGCGTAACGACAGGGGGGGATAACACTGAAGCTTTCTTT,CASSVTTGGDNTEAFF
TRBD1,TRBV27,-,TRBJ1-5,TGTGCCAGCAGACCCGACAGGGTAGGACAGCCCCAGCATTTT,CASRPDRVGQPQHF
TRBD2,TRBV5-4,-,TRBJ2-1,TGTGCCAGCAGCTTGGGTTCTAGCGGGGGTAATGAGCAGTTCTTC,CASSLGSSGGNEQFF
-,TRBV28,-,TRBJ2-2,TGTGCCAGCAGTTTATACACCGGGGAGCTGTTTTTT,CASSLYTGELFF
-,TRBV7-9,-,TRBJ2-5,TGTGCCAGCAGCGACCGGACCCGAGGAGAGACCCAGTACTTC,CASSDRTRGETQYF
-,TRBV7-2,-,TRBJ2-1,TGTGCCAGCAGCTTAGTCTATGAGCAGTTCTTC,CASSLVYEQFF
-,TRBV7-2,few,TRBJ2-1,TGTGCCAGCAGCTTAGACTGGAGCTCCTACAATGAGCAGTTCTTC,CASSLDWSSYNEQFF
TRBD2,TRBV5-1,once,TRBJ2-7,TGCGCCAGCAGCTTCGTAACCATAGCGGGGGGGTTACACGAGCAGTACTTC,CASSFVTIAGGLHEQYF
-,TRBV7-9,-,TRBJ2-7,TGTGCCAGCAGCTTCTCGACAGACCTTGACTACGAGCAGTACTTC,CASSFSTDLDYEQYF
TRBD2,TRBV28,-,TRBJ2-6,TGTGCCAGCAGTATCAGCGGGGCAAGCTCTGGGGCCAACGTCCTGACTTTC,CASSISGASSGANVLTF
-,TRBV2,-,TRBJ2-7,TGTGCCAGCAGAAAGCAGGGGTCCACCTACGAGCAGTACTTC,CASRKQGSTYEQYF
-,TRBV10-3,few,TRBJ2-3,TGTGCCATCAGGACAGGCGACACAGATACGCAGTATTTT,CAIRTGDTDTQYF
-,TRBV14,-,TRBJ2-2,TGTGCCAGCAGCTTAACGGGGGCGGCACTCAGCGGGGAGCTGTTTTTT,CASSLTGAALSGELFF
-,TRBV18,-,TRBJ1-1,TGTGCCAGCTCACCAGTCTTTCAGGGAGGTGAGAAAACTGAAGCTTTCTTT,CASSPVFQGGEKTEAFF
TRBD2,TRBV11-2,-,TRBJ2-3,TGTGCCAGCAGCTTGCCTTTAGCGGGGGGCACAGATACGCAGTATTTT,CASSLPLAGGTDTQYF